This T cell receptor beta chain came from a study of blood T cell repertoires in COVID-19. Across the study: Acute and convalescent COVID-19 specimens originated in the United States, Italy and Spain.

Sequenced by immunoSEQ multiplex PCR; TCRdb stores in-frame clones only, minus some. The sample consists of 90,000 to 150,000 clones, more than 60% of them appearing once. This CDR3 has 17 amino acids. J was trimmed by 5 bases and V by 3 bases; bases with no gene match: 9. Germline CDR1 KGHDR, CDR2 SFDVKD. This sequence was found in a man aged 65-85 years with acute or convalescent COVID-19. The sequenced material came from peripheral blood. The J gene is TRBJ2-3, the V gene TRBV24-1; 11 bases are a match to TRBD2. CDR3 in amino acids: CATSDALSGRAVDTQYF. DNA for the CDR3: TGTGCCACCAGTGATGCCCTTAGCGGGAGGGCCGTAGATACGCAGTATTTT.